The 17 T cell receptor beta chains presented below share a single source sample, sequenced in a study of shared clonotypes between healthy human individuals. Only in-frame clones appear in the TCRdb table, and some are missing; sequencing was by immunoSEQ multiplex PCR. This sample has 1.4 million to 1.5 million clones, with around 97% found just once. Sequenced: naive CD4+ T cells sorted from blood. Sample subset: CD45RA+ positively selected. These receptors all stem from a man aged 25 to 40 in good health.

This clone was recorded only once. The V and J genes are TRBV5-4 and TRBJ2-3; D may be TRBD1 (6 bases). The CDR3 has 13 residues. Trimming removed 3 bases at V and 11 bases at J, with 16 bases between. CDR1 SGHNT and CDR2 YYREEE come from the germline V gene (reference sequence). In DNA form, the CDR3 reads TGTGCCAGCAGCTCGGACGGACAGAAATTGCAGTATTTT. Encoded protein: CASSSDGQKLQYF.

This chain uses TRBV27 with TRBJ2-3; 9 bases map to TRBD2. From germline, CDR1 is MNHEY and CDR2 SMNVEV (reference sequence). There are 16 residues in the CDR3. With V trimmed by 5 bases and J by 6 bases, 12 bases remained unmatched. The CDR3 loop reads CASSGLLAGSFDTQYF. Written as DNA, the CDR3 is TGTGCCAGCAGTGGTCTTCTAGCGGGGTCCTTTGATACGCAGTATTTT.

The chain links TRBV13 to TRBJ2-1; tentative D call: TRBD1 (5 bases). Germline-derived CDR1 and CDR2 are PRHDT and FYEKMQ (reference sequence). V was clipped by 4 bases and J by 7 bases, with 8 bases between them. The CDR3 is 12 amino acids. The CDR3 coding sequence is TGTGCCAGCAGCTCCAAGGGGAATGAGCAGTTCTTC. Residues: CASSSKGNEQFF.

The rearrangement links TRBV7-2 to TRBJ1-5, with D uncertain. The length of the CDR3 is 13 residues. Trimming shortened V by 3 bases and J by 7 bases, and 10 bases separated the two germline ends. Germline-derived CDR1 and CDR2 are SGHTA and FQGNSA. The CDR3 loop reads CASSFAGEQPQHF. CDR3 nucleotide sequence: TGTGCCAGCAGCTTCGCGGGCGAGCAGCCCCAGCATTTT.

The CDR3 loop reads CASSVLAGTNTGELFF. The CDR3 region has the DNA TGTGCCAGTAGTGTACTAGCGGGTACGAACACCGGGGAGCTGTTTTTT. This sequence joins TRBV19 and TRBJ2-2, with 9 bases that match TRBD2. V trimming: 5 bases; J trimming: 0 bases; junction bases outside the gene matches: 4. Germline V lookup: CDR1 LNHDA, CDR2 SQIVND (reference sequence). This CDR3 is built from 16 residues.

The rearrangement joins TRBV19 to TRBJ1-1; 9 nucleotides match TRBD1. The CDR3 totals 14 residues. The germline gives CDR1 LNHDA, CDR2 SQIVND (reference sequence). Trimming took 6 bases from V and 2 from J; bases not matched to a gene: 4. CDR3 sequence reads: CASSRTGDNTEAFF. CDR3 DNA sequence: TGTGCCAGTAGCCGGACAGGGGATAACACTGAAGCTTTCTTT.

The chain combines TRBV7-6 with TRBJ1-2, with D possibly matching TRBD1 (5 bases). Trimming left V 3 bases short and J 5 bases short, with 10 bases between. Germline V gene data show CDR1 as SGHVS and CDR2 as FNYEAQ. The CDR3 is made up of 13 amino acids. CDR3: CASSFWDGYGYTF. As DNA, the CDR3 is TGTGCCAGCAGCTTCTGGGACGGATATGGCTACACCTTC.

The V and J genes are TRBV15 and TRBJ1-4; the D gene is possibly TRBD1 (6 bases). This CDR3 region has 17 residues. V lost 3 bases and J 5 bases, leaving 19 bases between the germline ends. The germline CDR1 and CDR2 sequences are LNHNV and YYDKDF (reference sequence). In DNA, the CDR3 is TGTGCCACCAGCAGGGATCGCTTGACAGGCCAGAATGAAAAACTGTTTTTT. This encodes CATSRDRLTGQNEKLFF.

The CDR3 region is CASSQPTGELFF. DNA of the CDR3: TGCGCCAGCAGCCAACCGACCGGGGAGCTGTTTTTT. This chain connects TRBV4-1 to TRBJ2-2; D is ambiguous. V lost 2 bases to trimming and J lost 5 bases, with 3 bases between them. This CDR3 spans 12 amino acids. The germline CDR1 and CDR2 sequences are MGHRA and YSYEKL.

The J gene is TRBJ1-5, the V gene TRBV6-6; D may be TRBD1 (6 bases). CDR1 is MNHNY, CDR2 SVGAGI, per germline (reference sequence). The CDR3 spans 13 residues. Trimming pared 7 bases from V and 7 bases from J, leaving 14 bases between. This chain's CDR3 is CASTLFRGQPQHF. CDR3 bases: TGTGCCAGCACGTTGTTCAGGGGACAGCCCCAGCATTTT.

The chain uses TRBV2 and TRBJ2-4; D perhaps matches TRBD2 (6 bases). There are 16 residues in the CDR3. CDR1 and CDR2 from the germline V gene are SNHLY and FYNNEI. The germline V and J ends were trimmed by 8 bases and 0 bases, with 17 bases remaining between them. CDR3 nucleotide sequence: TGTGCCAGCCGGGGTAGCGGAGCTCTAGCCAAAAACATTCAGTACTTC. It translates to CASRGSGALAKNIQYF.

The V and J genes are TRBV7-8 and TRBJ1-5; 9 bases fit TRBD1. CDR3 length: 17 residues. V lost 1 base to trimming and J lost 5 bases; unmatched junction nucleotides: 9. Looked up from germline, CDR1 is SGHVS and CDR2 is FQNEAQ. CDR3 protein: CASSLVSPGQGDQPQHF. DNA for the CDR3: TGTGCCAGCAGCTTAGTATCCCCGGGACAGGGTGATCAGCCCCAGCATTTT.

This sequence joins TRBV28 and TRBJ1-2; D unresolved. The CDR3 loop spans 11 amino acids. CDR1 and CDR2 (germline): MDHEN, SYDVKM. Trimming took 6 bases from V and 7 from J, leaving 9 bases between them. The CDR3: CASSRYGGYTF. The CDR3 nucleotides are TGTGCCAGCAGCCGCTACGGTGGCTACACCTTC.

This clone was detected only once. V and J are TRBV28 and TRBJ1-2; tentatively, D is TRBD1 (5 bases). V was clipped by 6 bases and J by 8 bases, with 22 bases between them. CDR3 length: 15 residues. From germline, CDR1 is MDHEN and CDR2 SYDVKM. CDR3: CASRSPNRDPRGYTF. The CDR3 DNA reads as TGTGCCAGCAGAAGCCCAAACCGGGACCCTAGGGGCTACACCTTC.

The V and J genes are TRBV5-8 and TRBJ2-1; 13 nucleotides align to TRBD2. V trimming: 2 bases; J trimming: 0 bases; junction bases outside the gene matches: 8. This CDR3 comprises 19 residues. CDR1 SGHTS and CDR2 YDEGEE come from the germline V gene. This chain's CDR3 is CASSLPGLAGQSSYNEQFF. The CDR3 coding sequence is TGTGCCAGCAGCTTACCGGGACTAGCGGGACAGAGCTCCTACAATGAGCAGTTCTTC.

The chain links TRBV11-2 to TRBJ2-3; D perhaps matches TRBD2 (5 bases). Trimming removed 2 bases at V and 6 bases at J, with 12 bases between. The CDR3 totals 14 residues. Germline V gene sequence: CDR1 SGHAT, CDR2 FQNNGV. The CDR3: CASSLLVGGDTQYF. As DNA, the CDR3 is TGTGCCAGCAGCTTATTAGTAGGCGGGGATACGCAGTATTTT.

V gene TRBV6-5 combines with J gene TRBJ2-7, with 10 bases that match TRBD1. V lost 5 bases, J lost 3 bases, and 4 bases stayed unmatched. Germline CDR1 is MNHEY and CDR2 is SVGAGI. The CDR3 length is 14 residues. In DNA, the CDR3 is TGTGCCAGCAGTCGGGACAGGGGCGTCTACGAGCAGTACTTC. It codes for CASSRDRGVYEQYF.